A single sample is the source of the 27 T cell receptor beta chains below, sequenced in a study of lymphopenia after photon versus proton radiotherapy. Some clones are missing from TCRdb's copy, which holds only in-frame ones; the method was immunoSEQ multiplex PCR. Of about 25,000 clones detected, approximately 90% appear once; the ten largest clones hold roughly a fifth. Sequencing was performed on peripheral blood, taken from a patient treated with photon-based radiotherapy. All receptors derive from a man in his forties or fifties with gastric cancer.

The rearrangement links TRBV2 to TRBJ2-2, with 9 bases matching TRBD2. Germline-derived CDR1 and CDR2 are SNHLY and FYNNEI. The CDR3 sequence is 17 residues long. V dropped 7 bases and J dropped 5; count of bases not matched to a gene: 14. The CDR3 DNA reads as TGTGCCAGCACCACCCTTAGACGCGGGGGGGGAACCGGGGAGCTGTTTTTT. This translates into CASTTLRRGGGTGELFF. Using reference TRBV2 and TRBJ2-2 for the parts outside the CDR3, the full variable domain is EPEVTQTPSHQVTQMGQEVILRCVPISNHLYFYWYRQILGQKVEFLVSFYNNEISEKSEIFDDQFSVERPDGSNFTLKIRSTKLEDSAMYFCASTTLRRGGGTGELFFGEGSRLTVL.

The chain employs TRBV5-1 and TRBJ1-5; D gene unclear. The CDR3 sequence is 14 residues long. Germline V lookup: CDR1 SGHRS, CDR2 YFSETQ. V lost 0 bases and J lost 6, with 10 bases in between. This CDR3 is CASSLGGIGQPQHF. The CDR3 DNA is TGCGCCAGCAGCTTGGGAGGGATCGGTCAGCCCCAGCATTTT.

The gene calls are TRBV5-1 and TRBJ2-1, with 12 bases lining up with TRBD2. Germline V CDR1 and CDR2: SGHRS, YFSETQ. The junction had 13 bases not matched to a gene; V was cut back by 3 bases and J by 0 bases. CDR3 size: 20 residues. The CDR3 sequence: CASSSPLAGGFIGSYNEQFF. DNA for the CDR3: TGCGCCAGCAGCTCGCCACTAGCGGGGGGCTTTATCGGCTCCTACAATGAGCAGTTCTTC.

CDR3 bases: TGTGCCAGCAGCTTGCGAAGCGAGCAGTACGTC. Translated: CASSLRSEQYV. The genes are TRBV5-6 and TRBJ2-7; D is undetermined. V lost 1 base, J lost 6 bases, and 5 bases lay in between. The CDR3 totals 11 residues. Germline V gene data show CDR1 as SGHDT and CDR2 as YYEEEE.

The chain couples TRBV11-2 to TRBJ1-2; D unresolved. The CDR3 totals 15 residues. The ends were cut back, 5 bases at V and 0 bases at J, with 13 bases in the middle. CDR1 is SGHAT, CDR2 FQNNGV, per germline. Here the CDR3 DNA reads TGTGCCAGCAGCACAGAGCGGGGAGCTAACTATGGCTACACCTTC. It specifies CASSTERGANYGYTF.

The chain joins TRBV7-2 to TRBJ2-7; D call uncertain. The CDR3 length is 14 residues. Germline CDR1 SGHTA, CDR2 FQGNSA. The ends were cut back, 5 bases at V and 6 bases at J, with 17 bases in the middle. The CDR3 DNA follows: TGTGCCAGCAGCCATCGAGGTAGGGTTAGCGAGCAGTACTTC. This encodes CASSHRGRVSEQYF.

This clone has more than one count but fewer than ten. The chain combines TRBV7-3 with TRBJ2-2, with D hard to call. Trimming pared 6 bases from V and 1 base from J, leaving 9 bases between. The CDR3 totals 14 residues. The germline gives CDR1 SGHTA, CDR2 FQGTGA. The CDR3 bases are TGTGCCAGCAGAACCCGACAGAACACCGGGGAGCTGTTTTTT. Its protein is CASRTRQNTGELFF.

The chain is built from TRBV5-1 and TRBJ2-7; 7 nucleotides match TRBD2. The J call is doubtful: the DNA matches TRBJ2-5 better. CDR3 size: 15 residues. Germline V CDR1 and CDR2: SGHRS, YFSETQ. The CDR3 is CASSLVAAGQETQYF. The DNA of the CDR3 is TGCGCCAGCAGCTTGGTCGCAGCGGGGCAAGAGACCCAGTACTTC.

The V call is TRBV5-5, the J call TRBJ1-4, with TRBD1 matching over 9 bases. Germline V gene lookup returns CDR1 SGHKS and CDR2 YYEKEE (reference sequence). V lost 3 bases to trimming and J lost 8 bases; unmatched junction nucleotides: 5. The CDR3 has 14 amino acids. The CDR3 DNA is TGTGCCAGCAGCTGGGGGACAGGGAAAGAAAAACTGTTTTTT. Translating it yields CASSWGTGKEKLFF.

The V call is TRBV11-2, the J call TRBJ2-1, with 11 bases matching TRBD2. The germline V gene encodes CDR1 SGHAT and CDR2 FQNNGV. The CDR3 sequence is 17 residues long. With 1 base clipped from V and 6 bases from J, the junction kept 8 bases outside the gene matches. CDR3 in DNA: TGTGCCAGCAGCTTAGGCCTACTAGCGGGGGAAGGCAATGAGCAGTTCTTC. Translated, it gives CASSLGLLAGEGNEQFF.

This chain connects TRBV5-1 to TRBJ1-5, with D unresolved. V lost 0 bases and J lost 6, with 10 bases in between. CDR3 length: 14 amino acids. Germline V gene lookup returns CDR1 SGHRS and CDR2 YFSETQ. DNA for the CDR3: TGCGCCAGCAGCTTGGACTCGGCCGCTCAGCCCCAGCATTTT. Translation: CASSLDSAAQPQHF.

The chain links TRBV7-3 to TRBJ2-5, with TRBD2 matching 8 bases. Germline CDR1 SGHTA, CDR2 FQGTGA. The CDR3 totals 15 residues. Trimming took 5 bases from V and 5 from J; bases not matched to a gene: 10. CDR3 region: CASSPTSGGGETQYF. CDR3 nucleotides: TGTGCCAGCAGCCCCACCTCGGGAGGGGGGGAGACCCAGTACTTC. The complete variable domain, with remaining parts taken from reference TRBV7-3 and TRBJ2-5, reads GAGVSQTPSNKVTEKGKYVELRCDPISGHTALYWYRQSLGQGPEFLIYFQGTGAADDSGLPNDRFFAVRPEGSVSTLKIQRTERGDSAVYLCASSPTSGGGETQYFGPGTRLLVL.

This chain links TRBV11-2 with TRBJ2-1, with D possibly TRBD1 on 5 matching bases. V shed 5 bases and J shed 0 bases, with 11 bases lying between them. CDR1 SGHAT and CDR2 FQNNGV come from the germline V gene. This CDR3 contains 15 residues. Here the CDR3 DNA reads TGTGCCAGCAGCCTGACAGCGAGCTCCTACAATGAGCAGTTCTTC. Its protein product is CASSLTASSYNEQFF.

V is TRBV5-1 and J is TRBJ1-3; TRBD1 might be the D (6 bases). Germline V CDR1 and CDR2: SGHRS, YFSETQ. The CDR3 runs to 16 residues. Trimming cost V 0 bases and J 0 bases, with 10 bases left between them. CDR3 sequence: CASSLDGQHSGNTIYF. The CDR3 coding sequence is TGCGCCAGCAGCTTGGATGGACAGCACTCTGGAAACACCATATATTTT.

This chain links TRBV18 with TRBJ1-6; D is ambiguous. Germline CDR1 and CDR2: KGHSH and LQKENI. Trimming removed 3 bases from V and 6 bases from J, with 9 bases in between. This CDR3 has 14 residues. In DNA form, the CDR3 reads TGTGCCAGCTCACCTCGCATGGGTAATTCACCCCTCCACTTT. This translates into CASSPRMGNSPLHF.

The genes are TRBV30 and TRBJ1-6; D remains unclear. The germline V and J ends were trimmed by 3 bases and 1 base, with 16 bases remaining between them. CDR1 and CDR2 from the germline V gene are GTSNPN and SVGIG (reference sequence). The CDR3 loop spans 17 amino acids. DNA for the CDR3: TGTGCCTGGAGGCATCCCGGCGTAAGATCCTATAATTCACCCCTCCACTTT. Its translation: CAWRHPGVRSYNSPLHF.

CDR3 bases: TGTGCCACCCAACTGGGGGGATGGAACACCGGGGAGCTGTTTTTT. Amino acids: CATQLGGWNTGELFF. The genes are TRBV6-6 and TRBJ2-2; D possibly corresponds to TRBD2 (6 bases). This CDR3 has 15 amino acids. Trimming took off 10 bases at V and 1 base at J, with 16 bases between the two ends. In germline, CDR1 is MNHNY, CDR2 SVGAGI (reference sequence).

This chain links TRBV19 with TRBJ1-5; D might be TRBD1 (6 bases). V lost 8 bases to trimming and J lost 0 bases, with 11 bases between them. CDR1 is LNHDA, CDR2 SQIVND, per germline (reference sequence). The CDR3 contains 14 residues. CDR3 sequence reads: CASSGQYSNQPQHF. CDR3 bases: TGTGCCAGTTCCGGACAGTATAGCAATCAGCCCCAGCATTTT.

The chain couples TRBV6-1 to TRBJ2-3; 7 bases fit TRBD2. J was trimmed by 2 bases and V by 6 bases; bases with no gene match: 5. The CDR3 has 14 residues. From germline, CDR1 is MNHNS and CDR2 SASEGT. CDR3 in amino acids: CASRSGVSTDTQYF. In nucleotides, the CDR3 is TGTGCCAGCAGGAGCGGGGTCTCCACAGATACGCAGTATTTT.

The J gene is TRBJ1-2, the V gene TRBV21-1. TRBV21-1 is given as a pseudogene. The CDR3 covers 14 residues. For the CDR3, the DNA is TGTGCCAGCAGCAAAGGGGCGGGGAGGGGAGGCTACACCTTC. Protein: CASSKGAGRGGYTF.

CDR3 in amino acids: CASSADRVHNEQFF. The CDR3 DNA reads TGTGCCAGCAGTGCAGACAGGGTCCACAATGAGCAGTTCTTC. This chain uses TRBV27 with TRBJ2-1, with 7 nucleotides matching TRBD1. Germline loops: CDR1 MNHEY, CDR2 SMNVEV (reference sequence). J lost 5 bases, V lost 5 bases, and 6 bases had no gene match. The CDR3 totals 14 residues.

This chain uses TRBV6-5 with TRBJ1-2; D may be TRBD1 (6 bases). CDR3 size: 12 residues. With 7 bases removed from V and 8 bases from J, the gap between germline ends came to 14 bases. CDR1 is MNHEY, CDR2 SVGAGI, per germline. CDR3: CASTRQAVGYTF. CDR3 bases: TGTGCCAGCACGCGACAGGCGGTCGGCTACACCTTC.

V is TRBV5-1 and J is TRBJ1-2; 8 bases align to TRBD1. V trimming: 2 bases; J trimming: 8 bases; junction bases outside the gene matches: 14. The CDR3 totals 16 residues. CDR1 is SGHRS, CDR2 YFSETQ, per germline. This CDR3 is CASSLWTGRASSGYTF. CDR3 DNA sequence: TGCGCCAGCAGCTTATGGACAGGGCGAGCGTCCTCGGGCTACACCTTC.

This chain links TRBV5-1 with TRBJ2-5; D possibly corresponds to TRBD1 (6 bases). Matching the DNA end better, TRBJ2-7 makes the J call doubtful. The CDR3 runs to 15 residues. CDR1 is SGHRS, CDR2 YFSETQ, per germline. The CDR3 sequence: CASSELGHGPGEQYF. CDR3 nucleotide sequence: TGCGCCAGCAGCGAATTGGGACATGGGCCGGGCGAGCAGTACTTC.

V usage is TRBV29-1 and J usage is TRBJ2-6; D perhaps matches TRBD1 (5 bases). CDR1 is SQVTM, CDR2 ANQGSEA, per germline. This CDR3 has 14 residues. Between the trimmed V and J ends, which lost 4 bases and 1 base, there was a span of 8 bases. CDR3 region: CSVAQGSGANVLTF. The CDR3, as DNA: TGCAGCGTTGCTCAGGGATCTGGGGCCAACGTCCTGACTTTC.

This clone was observed a handful of times. V usage is TRBV2 and J usage is TRBJ1-6; D unclear. Trimming left V 3 bases short and J 9 bases short, with 9 bases between. The CDR3 length is 13 residues. CDR1 and CDR2 (germline): SNHLY, FYNNEI. In DNA form, the CDR3 reads TGTGCCAGCAGTGAGGGGTACGGTTCACCCCTCCACTTT. It encodes CASSEGYGSPLHF.

The chain uses TRBV4-1 and TRBJ1-6; tentative D call: TRBD1 (5 bases). Germline CDR1 is MGHRA and CDR2 is YSYEKL. This CDR3 comprises 15 residues. V dropped 4 bases and J dropped 0 bases, with 7 bases sitting between them. CDR3 residues: CASSLQGSYNSPLHF. In DNA, the CDR3 is TGCGCCAGCAGCCTTCAGGGCTCCTATAATTCACCCCTCCACTTT.